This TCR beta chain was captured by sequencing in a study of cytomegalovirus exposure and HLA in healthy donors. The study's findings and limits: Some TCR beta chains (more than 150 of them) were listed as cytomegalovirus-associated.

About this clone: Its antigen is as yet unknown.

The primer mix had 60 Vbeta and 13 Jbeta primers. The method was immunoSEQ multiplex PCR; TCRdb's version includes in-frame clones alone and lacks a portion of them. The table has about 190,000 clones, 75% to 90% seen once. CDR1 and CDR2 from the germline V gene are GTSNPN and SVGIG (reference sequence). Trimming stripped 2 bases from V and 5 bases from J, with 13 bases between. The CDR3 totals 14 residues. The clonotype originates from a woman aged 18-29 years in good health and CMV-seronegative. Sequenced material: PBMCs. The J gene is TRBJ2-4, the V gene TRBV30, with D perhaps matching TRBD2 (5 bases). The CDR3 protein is CAWSIPGYENIQYF. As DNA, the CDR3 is TGTGCCTGGAGTATACCGGGATACGAAAACATTCAGTACTTC.